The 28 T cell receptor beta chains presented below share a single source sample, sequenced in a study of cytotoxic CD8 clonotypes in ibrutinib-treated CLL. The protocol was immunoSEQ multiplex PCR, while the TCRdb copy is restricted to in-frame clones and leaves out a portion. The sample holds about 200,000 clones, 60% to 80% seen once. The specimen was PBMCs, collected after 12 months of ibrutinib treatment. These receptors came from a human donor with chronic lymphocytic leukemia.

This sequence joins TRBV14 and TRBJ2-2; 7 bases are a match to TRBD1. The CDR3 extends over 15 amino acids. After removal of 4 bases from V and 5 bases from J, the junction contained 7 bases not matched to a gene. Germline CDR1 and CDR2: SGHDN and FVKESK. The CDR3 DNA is TGTGCCAGCAGCCTCACTACAGGGGCGACCGGGGAGCTGTTTTTT. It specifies CASSLTTGATGELFF.

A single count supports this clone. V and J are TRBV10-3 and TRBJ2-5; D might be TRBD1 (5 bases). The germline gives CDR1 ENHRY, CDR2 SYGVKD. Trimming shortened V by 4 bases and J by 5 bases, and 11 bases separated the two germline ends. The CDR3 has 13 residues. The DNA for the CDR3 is TGTGCCATCAGTGGTCAGGGTCCGGAGACCCAGTACTTC. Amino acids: CAISGQGPETQYF.

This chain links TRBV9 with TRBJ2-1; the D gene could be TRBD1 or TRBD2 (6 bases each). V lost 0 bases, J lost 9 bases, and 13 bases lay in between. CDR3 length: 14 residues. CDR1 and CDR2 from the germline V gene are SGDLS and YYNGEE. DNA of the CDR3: TGTGCCAGCAGCGTAGGATCCGGGGGCAGTGAGCAGTTCTTC. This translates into CASSVGSGGSEQFF. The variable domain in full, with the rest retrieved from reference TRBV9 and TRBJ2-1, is DSGVTQTPKHLITATGQRVTLRCSPRSGDLSVYWYQQSLDQGLQFLIQYYNGEERAKGNILERFSAQQFPDLHSELNLSSLELGDSALYFCASSVGSGGSEQFFGPGTRLTVL.

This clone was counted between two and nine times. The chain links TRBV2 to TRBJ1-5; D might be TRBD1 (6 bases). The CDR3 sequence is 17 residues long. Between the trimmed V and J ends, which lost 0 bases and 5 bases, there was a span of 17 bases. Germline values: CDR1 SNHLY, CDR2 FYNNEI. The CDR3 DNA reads TGTGCCAGCAGTGAAGCGCTTTCAACTCAGGGGTATCAGCCCCAGCATTTT. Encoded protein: CASSEALSTQGYQPQHF. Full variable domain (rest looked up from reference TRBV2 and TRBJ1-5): EPEVTQTPSHQVTQMGQEVILRCVPISNHLYFYWYRQILGQKVEFLVSFYNNEISEKSEIFDDQFSVERPDGSNFTLKIRSTKLEDSAMYFCASSEALSTQGYQPQHFGDGTRLSIL.

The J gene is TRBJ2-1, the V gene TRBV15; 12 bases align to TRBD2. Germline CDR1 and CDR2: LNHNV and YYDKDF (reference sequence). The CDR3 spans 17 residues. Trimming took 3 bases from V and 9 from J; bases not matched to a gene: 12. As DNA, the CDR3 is TGTGCCACCAGCAGGGACCTAGCGGGAGGGCCCGTCACTGAGCAGTTCTTC. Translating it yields CATSRDLAGGPVTEQFF.

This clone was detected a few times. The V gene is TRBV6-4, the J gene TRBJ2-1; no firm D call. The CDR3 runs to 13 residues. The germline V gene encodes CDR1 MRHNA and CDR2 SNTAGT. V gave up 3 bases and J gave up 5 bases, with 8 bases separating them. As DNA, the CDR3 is TGTGCCAGCAGTGAAAGGCAAAACAATGAGCAGTTCTTC. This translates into CASSERQNNEQFF.

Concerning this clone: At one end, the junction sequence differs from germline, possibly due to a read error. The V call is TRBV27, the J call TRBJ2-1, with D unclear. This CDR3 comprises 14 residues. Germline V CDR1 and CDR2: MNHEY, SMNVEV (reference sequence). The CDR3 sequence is CASTLRALENEQFF. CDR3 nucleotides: TGTGCCAGCACTTTAAGAGCCCTCGAGAATGAGCAGTTCTTC.

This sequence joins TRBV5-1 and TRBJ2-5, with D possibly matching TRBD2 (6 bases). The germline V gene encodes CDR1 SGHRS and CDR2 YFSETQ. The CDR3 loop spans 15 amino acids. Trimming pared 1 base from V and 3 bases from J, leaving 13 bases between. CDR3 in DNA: TGCGCCAGCAGCTTGCTCGGGGGTCGGGAAGAGACCCAGTACTTC. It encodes CASSLLGGREETQYF.

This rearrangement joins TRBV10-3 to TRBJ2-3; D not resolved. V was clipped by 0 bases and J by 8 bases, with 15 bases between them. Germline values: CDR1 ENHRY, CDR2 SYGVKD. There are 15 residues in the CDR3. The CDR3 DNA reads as TGTGCCATCAGTGAGTCGGAGCTAACCTTGACTACGCAGTATTTT. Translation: CAISESELTLTTQYF.

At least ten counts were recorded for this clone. This chain's CDR3 is CASSPGEGLGKLFF. The CDR3 DNA is TGTGCCAGCAGCCCCGGGGAGGGCCTAGGAAAACTGTTTTTT. The J gene is TRBJ1-4, the V gene TRBV7-8; D gene ambiguous. Germline loops: CDR1 SGHVS, CDR2 FQNEAQ. This CDR3 contains 14 residues. The V gene lost 5 bases and the J gene lost 10 bases, with 17 bases spanning the gap.

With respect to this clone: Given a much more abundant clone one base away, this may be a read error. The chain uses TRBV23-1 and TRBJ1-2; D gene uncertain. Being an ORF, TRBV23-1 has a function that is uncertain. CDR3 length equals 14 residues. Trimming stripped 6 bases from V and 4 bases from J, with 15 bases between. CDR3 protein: CASSPTFWGYGYTF. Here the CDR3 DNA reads TGCGCCAGCAGCCCTACATTCTGGGGCTATGGCTACACCTTC.

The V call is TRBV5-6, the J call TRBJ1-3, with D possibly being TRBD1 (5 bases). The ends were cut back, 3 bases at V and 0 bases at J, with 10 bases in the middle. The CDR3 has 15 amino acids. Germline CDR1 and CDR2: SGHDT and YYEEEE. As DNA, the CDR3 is TGTGCCAGCAGCTGGGGACGGAGCTCTGGAAACACCATATATTTT. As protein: CASSWGRSSGNTIYF.

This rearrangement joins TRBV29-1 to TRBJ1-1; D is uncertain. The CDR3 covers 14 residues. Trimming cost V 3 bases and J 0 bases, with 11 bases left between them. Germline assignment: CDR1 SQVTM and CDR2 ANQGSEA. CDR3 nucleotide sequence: TGCAGCGTTGATTTTAGGCTTGTGAACACTGAAGCTTTCTTT. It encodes CSVDFRLVNTEAFF. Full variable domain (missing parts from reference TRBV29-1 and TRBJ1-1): SAVISQKPSRDICQRGTSLTIQCQVDSQVTMMFWYRQQPGQSLTLIATANQGSEATYESGFVIDKFPISRPNLTFSTLTVSNMSPEDSSIYLCSVDFRLVNTEAFFGQGTRLTVV.

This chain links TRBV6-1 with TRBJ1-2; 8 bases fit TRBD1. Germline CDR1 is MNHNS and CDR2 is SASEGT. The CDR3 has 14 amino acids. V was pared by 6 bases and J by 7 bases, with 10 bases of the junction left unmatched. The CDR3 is CASRPGQGSTGYTF. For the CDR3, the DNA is TGTGCCAGCAGGCCCGGACAGGGTTCGACTGGCTACACCTTC.

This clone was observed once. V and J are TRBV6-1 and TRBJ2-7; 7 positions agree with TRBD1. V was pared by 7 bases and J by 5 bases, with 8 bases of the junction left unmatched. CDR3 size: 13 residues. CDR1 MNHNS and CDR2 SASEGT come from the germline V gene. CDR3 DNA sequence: TGTGCCAGCAATCGGGACAGTTTCAACGAGCAGTACTTC. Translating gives CASNRDSFNEQYF.

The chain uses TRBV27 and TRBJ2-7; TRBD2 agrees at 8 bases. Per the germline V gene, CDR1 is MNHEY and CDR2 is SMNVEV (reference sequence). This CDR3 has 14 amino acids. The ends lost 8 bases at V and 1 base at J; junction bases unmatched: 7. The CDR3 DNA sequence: TGTGCCAGCCACGCGCCGGGGGGGTCCTACGAGCAGTACTTC. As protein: CASHAPGGSYEQYF.

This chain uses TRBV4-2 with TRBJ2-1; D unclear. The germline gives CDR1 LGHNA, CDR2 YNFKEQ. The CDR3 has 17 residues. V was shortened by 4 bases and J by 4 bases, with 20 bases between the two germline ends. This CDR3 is CASSREYSPPNYNEQFF. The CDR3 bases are TGTGCCAGCAGCCGGGAATACTCCCCCCCCAATTACAATGAGCAGTTCTTC.

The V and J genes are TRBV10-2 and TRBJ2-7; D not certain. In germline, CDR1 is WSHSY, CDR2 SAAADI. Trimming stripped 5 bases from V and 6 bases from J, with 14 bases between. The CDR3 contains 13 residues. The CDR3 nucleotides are TGCGCCAGCAGTAACGGCGGTGTGGGCGAGCAGTACTTC. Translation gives CASSNGGVGEQYF.

In nucleotides, the CDR3 is TGTGCCAGCAGTGAACAGGGGAGCACTGAAGCTTTCTTT. Translation: CASSEQGSTEAFF. The chain combines TRBV2 with TRBJ1-1, with a tentative D call TRBD1 (6 bases). The CDR3 is 13 residues long. Trimming left V 2 bases short and J 4 bases short, with 8 bases between. CDR1 SNHLY and CDR2 FYNNEI come from the germline V gene.

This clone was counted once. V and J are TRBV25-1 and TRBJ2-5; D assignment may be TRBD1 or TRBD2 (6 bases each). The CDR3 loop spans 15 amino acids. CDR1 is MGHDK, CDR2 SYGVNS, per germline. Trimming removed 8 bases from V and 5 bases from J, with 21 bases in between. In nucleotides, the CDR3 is TGTGCCAGCCATGGGAGGCGGAGAGGGGGGGAGACCCAGTACTTC. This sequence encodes CASHGRRRGGETQYF.

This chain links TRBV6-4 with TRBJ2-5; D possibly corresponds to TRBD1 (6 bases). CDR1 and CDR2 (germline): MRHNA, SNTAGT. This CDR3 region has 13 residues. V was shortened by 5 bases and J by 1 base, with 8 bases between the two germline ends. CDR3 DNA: TGTGCCAGCAGTCCGACAGGCCAAGAGACCCAGTACTTC. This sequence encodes CASSPTGQETQYF.

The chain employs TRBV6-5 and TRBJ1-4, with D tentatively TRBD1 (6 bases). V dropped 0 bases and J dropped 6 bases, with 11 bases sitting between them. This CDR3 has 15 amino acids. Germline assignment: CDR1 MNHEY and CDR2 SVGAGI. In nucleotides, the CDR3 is TGTGCCAGCAGTTACTCGGGGGGGCTGGATGAAAAACTGTTTTTT. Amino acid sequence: CASSYSGGLDEKLFF.

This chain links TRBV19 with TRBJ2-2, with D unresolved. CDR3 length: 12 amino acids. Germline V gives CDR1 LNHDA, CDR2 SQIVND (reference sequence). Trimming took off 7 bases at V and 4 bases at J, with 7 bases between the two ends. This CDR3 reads CASTYLTGELFF. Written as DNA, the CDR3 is TGTGCCAGTACCTACCTCACCGGGGAGCTGTTTTTT.

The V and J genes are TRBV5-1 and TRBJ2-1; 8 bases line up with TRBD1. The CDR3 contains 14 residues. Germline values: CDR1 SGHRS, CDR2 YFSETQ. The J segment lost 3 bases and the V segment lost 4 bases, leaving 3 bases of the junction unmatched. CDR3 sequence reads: CASSLQGGYNEQFF. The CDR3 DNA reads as TGCGCCAGCAGCCTACAGGGGGGCTACAATGAGCAGTTCTTC.

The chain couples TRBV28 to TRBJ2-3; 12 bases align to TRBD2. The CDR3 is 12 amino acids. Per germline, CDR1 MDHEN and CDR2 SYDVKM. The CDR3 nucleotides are TGTACTAGCGGGAGGTACACAGATACGCAGTATTTT. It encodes CTSGRYTDTQYF.

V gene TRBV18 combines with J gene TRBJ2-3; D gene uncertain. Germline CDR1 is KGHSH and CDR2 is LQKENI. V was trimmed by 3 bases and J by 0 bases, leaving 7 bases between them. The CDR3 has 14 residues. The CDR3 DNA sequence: TGTGCCAGCTCACCTGACTCAAGCACAGATACGCAGTATTTT. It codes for CASSPDSSTDTQYF.

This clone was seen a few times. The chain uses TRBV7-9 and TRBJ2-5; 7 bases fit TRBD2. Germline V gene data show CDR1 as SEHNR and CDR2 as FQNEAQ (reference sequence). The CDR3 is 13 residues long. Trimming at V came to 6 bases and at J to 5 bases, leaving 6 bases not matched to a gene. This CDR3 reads CASSSLGGETQYF. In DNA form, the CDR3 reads TGTGCCAGCAGTTCACTGGGGGGGGAGACCCAGTACTTC.

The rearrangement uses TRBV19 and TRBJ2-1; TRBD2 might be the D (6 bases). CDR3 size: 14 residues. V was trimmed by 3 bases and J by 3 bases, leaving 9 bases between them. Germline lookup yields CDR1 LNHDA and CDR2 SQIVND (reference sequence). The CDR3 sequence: CASSISGLYNEQFF. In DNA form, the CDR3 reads TGTGCCAGTAGTATTAGCGGCCTCTACAATGAGCAGTTCTTC. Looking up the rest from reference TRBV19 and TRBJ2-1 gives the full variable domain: DGGITQSPKYLFRKEGQNVTLSCEQNLNHDAMYWYRQDPGQGLRLIYYSQIVNDFQKGDIAEGYSVSREKKESFPLTVTSAQKNPTAFYLCASSISGLYNEQFFGPGTRLTVL.